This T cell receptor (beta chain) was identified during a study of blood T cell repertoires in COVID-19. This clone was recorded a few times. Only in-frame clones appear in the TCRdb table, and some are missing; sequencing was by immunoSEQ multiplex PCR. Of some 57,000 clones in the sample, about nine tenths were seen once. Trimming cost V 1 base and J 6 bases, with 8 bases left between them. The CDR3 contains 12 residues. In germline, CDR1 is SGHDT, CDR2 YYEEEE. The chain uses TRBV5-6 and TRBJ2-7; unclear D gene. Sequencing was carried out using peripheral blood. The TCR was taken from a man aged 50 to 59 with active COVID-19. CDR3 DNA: TGTGCCAGCAGCTTGAGCTCTCTCGAGCAGTACTTC. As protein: CASSLSSLEQYF. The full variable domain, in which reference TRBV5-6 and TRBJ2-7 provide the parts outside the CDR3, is DAGVTQSPTHLIKTRGQQVTLRCSPKSGHDTVSWYQQALGQGPQFIFQYYEEEERQRGNFPDRFSGHQFPNYSSELNVNALLLGDSALYLCASSLSSLEQYFGPGTRLTVT.